This entry lists 15 T cell receptor beta chains sequenced from one sample in a study of T-cell memory formation after mild COVID-19. In TCRdb, the 5' RACE reads were re-called with MiXCR into one record per CDR3 protein. This table has under 300,000 distinct CDR3 sequences, over 8.5% appearing once. Material: PBMCs or a T cell subset sorted from them (not recorded which). These receptors all come from a man between 18 and 35 years old who had mild COVID-19 (a few samples of this study predate the infection). Cell type and time point are not known.

This clonotype was seen a handful of times. The chain combines TRBV12-3 or TRBV12-4 with TRBJ1-2, with D perhaps matching TRBD1 (6 bases). Deletions cut 3 bases from V and 4 bases from J, with 9 bases between. CDR3 size: 13 residues. The CDR3 sequence: CASSFAGAYGYTF. CDR3 sequence (DNA): TGTGCCAGCAGTTTCGCAGGGGCCTATGGCTACACCTTC.

This clonotype came up a few times. The chain couples TRBV5-1 to TRBJ2-1, with D unclear. This CDR3 is built from 13 residues. From germline, CDR1 is SGHRS and CDR2 YFSETQ. The ends were cut back, 0 bases at V and 6 bases at J, with 7 bases in the middle. For the CDR3, the DNA is TGCGCCAGCAGCTTGGTCGACGGCAATGAGCAGTTCTTC. This encodes CASSLVDGNEQFF.

The chain is built from TRBV4-3 and TRBJ1-2, with D hard to call. From germline, CDR1 is LGHNA and CDR2 YSLEER. Trimming removed 0 bases at V and 1 base at J, with 15 bases between. This CDR3 is built from 17 residues. Here the CDR3 DNA reads TGCGCCAGCAGCCAAGAGTGGGCGGGCGGACTTAACTATGGCTACACCTTC. It is translated as CASSQEWAGGLNYGYTF.

This clonotype was picked up a small number of times. CDR3 DNA: TGTGCCAGCAGCCAAGACAGGGTACTCGGAAACACCATATATTTT. Translating gives CASSQDRVLGNTIYF. V gene TRBV4-2 combines with J gene TRBJ1-3, with D possibly being TRBD1 (5 bases). The V and J ends lost 0 bases and 4 bases respectively, with 10 bases between them. The CDR3 covers 15 residues. Germline V gives CDR1 LGHNA, CDR2 YNFKEQ.

This chain uses TRBV7-9 with TRBJ2-3, with D unresolved. The CDR3 loop spans 11 amino acids. Deletions cut 7 bases from V and 5 bases from J, with 7 bases between. Germline CDR1 SEHNR, CDR2 FQNEAQ (reference sequence). Written as DNA, the CDR3 is TGTGCCAGCACGACTGTAGATACGCAGTATTTT. It translates to CASTTVDTQYF.

The chain uses TRBV21-1 and TRBJ1-6; the table's D call TRBD1 went unverified against the DNA. TRBV21-1 is annotated as a pseudogene. The CDR3 is 17 residues long. The CDR3 bases are TGTGCCAGCAGCGCAAAGCGTTACGGGACAGATAATTCACCCCTCCACTTT. Its translation is CASSAKRYGTDNSPLHF.

This clonotype was recorded a few times. The chain combines TRBV20-1 with TRBJ1-1; 9 bases fit TRBD1. CDR3 length equals 14 residues. J was trimmed by 4 bases and V by 2 bases; bases with no gene match: 5. Per the germline V gene, CDR1 is DFQATT and CDR2 is SNEGSKA (reference sequence). The CDR3 DNA reads TGCAGTGCTAGAACAGGGGGCGCAGCCACTGAAGCTTTCTTT. Protein product: CSARTGGAATEAFF.

A few counts support this clonotype. The chain links TRBV2 to TRBJ2-5; perhaps TRBD2 as D (7 bases). V lost 8 bases and J lost 9, with 16 bases in between. The length of the CDR3 is 12 residues. CDR1 SNHLY and CDR2 FYNNEI come from the germline V gene. Here the CDR3 reads CASRGAGGAQYF. For the CDR3, the DNA is TGTGCCAGCCGGGGGGCTGGAGGGGCCCAGTACTTC.

This clonotype occurred once. This chain uses TRBV2 with TRBJ1-2; no clear D. The V gene lost 3 bases and the J gene lost 6 bases, with 11 bases spanning the gap. Looked up from germline, CDR1 is SNHLY and CDR2 is FYNNEI. The CDR3 spans 13 residues. For the CDR3, the DNA is TGTGCCAGCAGTGACTCCACCCGGGATGGCTACACCTTC. Encoded protein: CASSDSTRDGYTF. The full variable domain, completed using reference TRBV2 and TRBJ1-2, is EPEVTQTPSHQVTQMGQEVILRCVPISNHLYFYWYRQILGQKVEFLVSFYNNEISEKSEIFDDQFSVERPDGSNFTLKIRSTKLEDSAMYFCASSDSTRDGYTFGSGTRLTVV.

This clonotype was counted a few times. The genes are TRBV28 and TRBJ2-2, with D perhaps matching TRBD1 or TRBD2 (5 bases each). The CDR3 has 13 amino acids. The germline V gene has CDR1 MDHEN and CDR2 SYDVKM. V lost 8 bases to trimming and J lost 3 bases, with 10 bases between them. CDR3 protein: CASGTADTGELFF. CDR3 nucleotides: TGTGCCAGCGGGACCGCTGACACCGGGGAGCTGTTTTTT.

The chain is built from TRBV5-4 and TRBJ2-3, with 8 bases aligning to TRBD2. There are 15 residues in the CDR3. V lost 0 bases and J lost 1; bases outside the gene matches: 1. Germline lookup yields CDR1 SGHNT and CDR2 YYREEE (reference sequence). The CDR3 reads CASSLDSGGTDTQYF. The DNA of the CDR3 is TGTGCCAGCAGCTTGGATAGCGGGGGCACAGATACGCAGTATTTT.

J is TRBJ2-6 and V is TRBV7-9; tentative D call: TRBD1 (5 bases). Germline CDR1 reads SEHNR; CDR2 reads FQNEAQ (reference sequence). This CDR3 is 15 amino acids long. The germline V and J ends were trimmed by 5 bases and 2 bases, with 10 bases remaining between them. The CDR3 is CASSAARAGANVLTF. For the CDR3, the DNA is TGTGCCAGCAGCGCGGCCAGGGCTGGGGCCAACGTCCTGACTTTC.

The rearrangement joins TRBV4-1 to TRBJ1-1; 9 nucleotides align to TRBD1. CDR1 and CDR2 (germline): MGHRA, YSYEKL. The ends lost 4 bases at V and 4 bases at J; junction bases unmatched: 7. The CDR3 extends over 15 amino acids. The CDR3 loop reads CASSPTGTGTTEAFF. The DNA for the CDR3 is TGCGCCAGCAGCCCAACGGGGACAGGGACCACTGAAGCTTTCTTT.

The CDR3, as DNA: TGTGCCAGCAGTTCAGACACCGACAGGCCCCGTGGGTACGAGCAGTACTTC. Amino acid sequence: CASSSDTDRPRGYEQYF. V gene TRBV12-3 or TRBV12-4 combines with J gene TRBJ2-7, with D possibly TRBD1 on 6 matching bases. This CDR3 is 17 amino acids long. V lost 4 bases, J lost 4 bases, and 23 bases lay in between.

This clonotype was recorded a few times. The rearrangement uses TRBV10-3 and TRBJ1-1, with a tentative D call TRBD1 (6 bases). Per germline, CDR1 ENHRY and CDR2 SYGVKD. V was pared by 7 bases and J by 7 bases, with 16 bases between. The CDR3 has 13 residues. The chain's CDR3 is CAINRAPGDEAFF. The CDR3, as DNA: TGTGCCATCAACAGGGCACCGGGGGATGAAGCTTTCTTT.